The text below deals with one T cell receptor beta chain. There are 19 residues in the CDR3. The V gene end was trimmed by 2 bases and the J gene end by 2 bases; junction bases not matched to a gene: 15. Germline loops: CDR1 SGHDT, CDR2 YYEEEE. This specimen belongs to a study of radiation and T cells in renal cell carcinoma. Sequenced by immunoSEQ multiplex PCR; TCRdb stores in-frame clones only, minus some. Among approximately 110,000 clones listed, roughly 85% were seen once. Time point defined: baseline pretreatment blood. Treatment reported: 15 Gy SBRT to primary tumor, nephrectomy 4 weeks later. The V and J genes are TRBV5-6 and TRBJ1-4, with 7 bases matching TRBD1. The TCR sequence derives from a woman aged 60-70 years with renal cell carcinoma. This specimen consisted of blood, obtained from a patient whose treatment included radiotherapy and nephrectomy. The CDR3 DNA reads as TGTGCCAGCAGCTTATCCCGCGGGCCAGGGGGGTTTACTAATGAAAAACTGTTTTTT. Translation: CASSLSRGPGGFTNEKLFF.